The source of this T cell receptor beta chain is a study of Ad26.COV2.S vaccination and SARS-CoV-2 variants. Study-wide context: Each vaccinee took Ad26.COV2.S intramuscularly, once or twice 56 days apart.

Study-level results: Post-vaccination spike-specific CD8+ and CD4+ T cell responses reportedly had substantial breadth. Comparability of non-spike TCR breadth was observed across vaccine and placebo recipients. Among vaccine recipients, spike-specific TCR breadth exceeded that of placebo recipients.

Germline V gene sequence: CDR1 SEHNR, CDR2 FQNEAQ (reference sequence). Trimming removed 6 bases from V and 1 base from J, with 14 bases in between. CDR3 length equals 15 residues. As for this clone: Its antigen remains unknown.

Method: immunoSEQ multiplex PCR; TCRdb's copy keeps in-frame clones and lacks some. The sample lists a few hundred thousand clones; around 90% were seen once. Treatment here: roughly 20 received Ad26.COV2.S at low or high dose, single or two shots; 5 received placebo; per-sample allocation not given. Repertoires come from day 63 after the first vaccine or placebo injection. The material sequenced was peripheral blood, taken in a trial of Ad26.COV2.S vaccine versus placebo. The sequence was obtained from a person between 18 and 65 years old who received the Ad26.COV2.S COVID-19 vaccine or a placebo. This sequence joins TRBV7-9 and TRBJ2-3; TRBD2 is a possible D gene (7 bases). The CDR3 region is CASRMGGAGTDTQYF. The CDR3 region has the DNA TGTGCCAGCAGAATGGGGGGGGCTGGCACAGATACGCAGTATTTT. Variable domain in full (rest from reference TRBV7-9 and TRBJ2-3): DTGVSQNPRHKITKRGQNVTFRCDPISEHNRLYWYRQTLGQGPEFLTYFQNEAQLEKSRLLSDRFSAERPKGSFSTLEIQRTEQGDSAMYLCASRMGGAGTDTQYFGPGTRLTVL.